Each of the 25 T cell receptor beta chains below was sequenced from the same sample in a study of T cells in women clearing cervical HPV infection. Produced via immunoSEQ multiplex PCR; TCRdb's table is partial and in-frame only. The repertoire table contains more than 30,000 clones. Specimen: blood buffy coat. The receptors originated from a woman between 18 and 70 years old with a cervical HPV16 infection that either progressed to CIN3+ or cleared (not recorded which).

With respect to this clone: The CDR3 end lies 3 residues beyond the end of the read and is filled in from the germline J gene. The chain couples TRBV18 to TRBJ1-2; unclear D gene. Looked up from germline, CDR1 is KGHSH and CDR2 is LQKENI. CDR3 length: 15 amino acids. The CDR3: CASSPRGSNYNDYTF. The covered CDR3 bases are TGTGCCAGCTCACCGCGGGGTAGTAACTACAATGAC.

About this clone itself: The read terminates 3 residues ahead of where the CDR3 ends, so the germline J gene completes it. This chain joins TRBV3-1 (or the pseudogene TRBV3-2) and TRBJ2-3; D is ambiguous. V was pared by 7 bases and J by 4 bases, with 15 bases between. Looked up from germline, CDR1 is LGHDT and CDR2 is YNNKEL (reference sequence). The CDR3 is 14 residues long. CDR3 amino acids: CASIWIRVADTQYF. The DNA read from the CDR3 is TGTGCCAGCATCTGGATTCGGGTTGCAGATACG.

The sequenced part of the CDR3 DNA is TGTGCCAGCAGTGGCGGGAGACTAAACATT. It yields the protein CASSGGRLNI. The complete CDR3 reads CASSGGRLNIQYF. The J gene is TRBJ2-4, the V gene TRBV6-2 or TRBV6-3, with 7 positions matching TRBD2. The CDR3 extends 3 residues past the end of the read, so its final part is completed from the germline J gene. Germline lookup yields CDR1 MNHEY and CDR2 SVGEGT. Trimming took 5 bases from V and 6 from J; bases not matched to a gene: 4. The CDR3 has 13 amino acids.

Remarks on this clone: The read gets to within 3 residues of the CDR3 end, and the germline J gene fills in the rest. This sequence joins TRBV5-1 and TRBJ2-2; D call uncertain. V lost 0 bases, J lost 1 base, and 7 bases lay in between. CDR3 length equals 15 residues. Germline CDR1 reads SGHRS; CDR2 reads YFSETQ. The CDR3 bases that were read are TGCGCCAGCAGCTTGGGTTCCGGGAACACCGGGGAG. Protein product: CASSLGSGNTGE. The whole CDR3 region reads CASSLGSGNTGELFF.

Comment on this clone: The read terminates 3 residues ahead of where the CDR3 ends, so the germline J gene completes it. The V and J genes are TRBV28 and TRBJ2-5, with D possibly matching TRBD2 (5 bases). Germline loops: CDR1 MDHEN, CDR2 SYDVKM. Trimming cost V 5 bases and J 0 bases, with 16 bases left between them. The CDR3 is 16 residues long. The CDR3 reads CASSAPRTFYQETQYF. Partial CDR3 DNA: TGTGCCAGCAGTGCCCCACGGACTTTTTACCAAGAGACC.

Note on this clone: The sequenced fragment ends 3 residues before the CDR3 boundary, so the rest is inferred from the germline J gene. The chain is built from TRBV7-8 and TRBJ1-2, with 8 positions matching TRBD1. CDR3 length: 15 residues. The germline gives CDR1 SGHVS, CDR2 FQNEAQ. The DNA read from the CDR3 is TGTGCCAGCAGCTCACCTCTGACAGGGGAGTACGAC. This translates into CASSSPLTGEYD. The full CDR3 protein is CASSSPLTGEYDYTF.

A note on this clone: Its ends do not fully match the called genes, so a read error is possible. Coverage ceases 3 residues before the CDR3 finishes, and the germline J gene fills in the end. In the same sample, other DNA sequences code for this CDR3. This chain links TRBV20-1 with TRBJ1-3; 7 bases map to TRBD1. The germline gives CDR1 DFQATT, CDR2 SNEGSKA (reference sequence). This CDR3 comprises 15 residues. The DNA read from the CDR3 is TGCAGTGCTAGAGATGGGACAGCCTCTGGAAACACT. As protein: CSARDGTASGNT. The whole CDR3 protein is CSARDGTASGNTIYF.

To note about this clone: The sequenced fragment ends 3 residues before the CDR3 boundary, so the rest is inferred from the germline J gene. The chain uses TRBV5-1 and TRBJ2-2, with 10 bases lining up with TRBD1. The junction had 10 bases not matched to a gene; V was cut back by 4 bases and J by 7 bases. The V gene's germline CDR1 is SGHRS and CDR2 YFSETQ. This CDR3 spans 16 amino acids. This CDR3 reads CASSARTGGVGGELFF. CDR3 bases read: TGCGCCAGCAGCGCTAGGACAGGGGGAGTAGGCGGGGAG.

A remark on this clone: The read falls 3 residues short of the CDR3 end, and the missing part is taken from the germline J gene. V usage is TRBV7-2 and J usage is TRBJ1-1; tentative D call: TRBD1 (5 bases). The V gene lost 5 bases and the J gene lost 1 base, with 8 bases spanning the gap. CDR1 and CDR2 from the germline V gene are SGHTA and FQGNSA. There are 13 residues in the CDR3. The CDR3 sequence: CASSRQGNTEAFF. The DNA read from the CDR3 is TGTGCCAGCAGCCGGCAGGGGAACACTGAA.

Turning to this clone: The read ends 3 residues shy of where the CDR3 ends; the end is completed using the germline J gene. The chain links TRBV5-1 to TRBJ2-5; 9 bases agree with TRBD2. The CDR3 sequence is 14 residues long. The J segment lost 4 bases and the V segment lost 6 bases, leaving 7 bases of the junction unmatched. Germline V lookup: CDR1 SGHRS, CDR2 YFSETQ. The DNA read from the CDR3 is TGCGCCAGCAAGGGCGGGGGGGCCCTAGAGACC. This gives the protein CASKGGGALET. From start to end, the CDR3 is CASKGGGALETQYF.

Details on this clone: Read coverage stops 3 residues before the CDR3 terminus; the germline J gene supplies the remainder. The chain is built from TRBV4-1 and TRBJ2-5, with 12 nucleotides matching TRBD2. The CDR3 covers 18 residues. Germline CDR1 is MGHRA and CDR2 is YSYEKL. V shed 0 bases and J 5 bases; nucleotides not matched to a gene: 10. The CDR3 protein is CASSQEYTGLAGSETQYF. The sequenced CDR3 bases are TGCGCCAGCAGCCAAGAATACACAGGACTAGCGGGAAGTGAGACC.

A remark on this clone: The read halts 3 residues ahead of the CDR3 end, with the missing end drawn from the germline J gene. The chain couples TRBV5-1 to TRBJ2-3; 13 bases are a match to TRBD2. Germline V gives CDR1 SGHRS, CDR2 YFSETQ. The CDR3 extends over 18 amino acids. The V and J ends lost 5 bases and 0 bases, in that order; junction bases with no gene match: 9. The CDR3 DNA, read in part, is TGCGCCAGCAGGGAAACTAGCGGGGGGGCCCTCAGCACAGATACG. Residues: CASRETSGGALSTDT. In full, the CDR3 reads CASRETSGGALSTDTQYF.

Note on this clone: The read comes to an end 3 residues before the CDR3 does, leaving the germline J gene to fill in the end. The V gene is TRBV15, the J gene TRBJ2-1, with D possibly TRBD1 on 6 matching bases. The CDR3 covers 15 residues. CDR1 is LNHNV and CDR2 is YYDKDF in the germline V gene (reference sequence). The ends were cut back, 5 bases at V and 4 bases at J, with 15 bases in the middle. CDR3 amino acids: CATSRDPQGYNEQFF. CDR3 DNA (partial): TGTGCCACCAGCCGGGACCCCCAGGGGTACAATGAG.

With respect to this clone: The read stops 3 residues short of the end of the CDR3; the missing end is completed from the germline J gene. This chain joins TRBV20-1 and TRBJ2-4; perhaps TRBD2 as D (6 bases). The germline CDR1 and CDR2 sequences are DFQATT and SNEGSKA (reference sequence). CDR3 size: 15 residues. The V gene lost 3 bases and the J gene lost 0 bases, with 12 bases spanning the gap. This chain's CDR3 is CSASKGTLAKNIQYF. The DNA read from the CDR3 is TGCAGTGCTAGCAAAGGGACTCTAGCCAAAAACATT.

Concerning this clone itself: The read ends 3 residues shy of where the CDR3 ends; the end is completed using the germline J gene. This chain connects TRBV2 to TRBJ2-1; maybe TRBD2 (7 bases). Germline V gene lookup returns CDR1 SNHLY and CDR2 FYNNEI. The length of the CDR3 is 18 residues. Trimming removed 6 bases from V and 2 bases from J, with 23 bases in between. Incomplete CDR3 DNA: TGTGCCAGCAGGATACAGGGAGGGCTAATCGAAGCCTACAATGAG. It is translated as CASRIQGGLIEAYNE. The whole CDR3 region reads CASRIQGGLIEAYNEQFF.

With respect to this clone: The read gets to within 3 residues of the CDR3 end, and the germline J gene fills in the rest. The V gene is TRBV25-1, the J gene TRBJ2-5, with TRBD2 identical over 10 bases. After removal of 0 bases from V and 7 bases from J, the junction contained 14 bases not matched to a gene. The CDR3 has 18 amino acids. The germline CDR1 and CDR2 sequences are MGHDK and SYGVNS. Incomplete CDR3 DNA: TGTGCCAGCAGTGAATATGGGTTACTAGCGGGGAACACAGGGACC. Protein product: CASSEYGLLAGNTGT. The whole CDR3 region reads CASSEYGLLAGNTGTQYF.

Comment on this clone: The read ends 3 residues shy of where the CDR3 ends; the end is completed using the germline J gene. V usage is TRBV12-3 or TRBV12-4 and J usage is TRBJ2-1, with D hard to call. Trimming took off 2 bases at V and 0 bases at J, with 5 bases between the two ends. This CDR3 comprises 14 residues. The covered CDR3 bases are TGTGCCAGCAGTTTACAGAGCTCCTACAATGAG. Amino acids: CASSLQSSYNE. The complete CDR3 reads CASSLQSSYNEQFF.

A remark on this clone: The read terminates 3 residues before the CDR3 end, so the remaining end is supplied by the germline J gene. This sequence joins TRBV5-1 and TRBJ2-7; the match to TRBD1 covers 7 bases. The CDR3 has 15 amino acids. Per germline, CDR1 SGHRS and CDR2 YFSETQ. The V segment lost 4 bases and the J segment 2 bases; nucleotides outside the gene matches: 9. The DNA read from the CDR3 is TGCGCCAGCAGCGCTACCGGGACAGCAGCCTACGAG. It encodes CASSATGTAAYE. The full CDR3 protein is CASSATGTAAYEQYF.

In the case of this clone: The DNA ends 3 residues before the CDR3 does, and the rest of the CDR3 is filled in from the germline J gene. The chain is built from TRBV11-2 and TRBJ2-7; D is perhaps TRBD2 (6 bases). The germline V gene encodes CDR1 SGHAT and CDR2 FQNNGV. The CDR3 covers 12 residues. V shed 5 bases and J shed 5 bases, with 10 bases lying between them. Here the CDR3 reads CASSRGFDEQYF. CDR3 DNA (partial): TGTGCCAGCAGCCGGGGGTTTGACGAG.

Turning to this clone: The read stops 3 residues short of the end of the CDR3; the missing end is completed from the germline J gene. The chain recombines TRBV7-2 with TRBJ1-6; 8 nucleotides align to TRBD1. Germline V gene data show CDR1 as SGHTA and CDR2 as FQGNSA. The CDR3 is 15 residues long. The V segment lost 4 bases and the J segment 7 bases; nucleotides outside the gene matches: 6. CDR3 region: CASSSPGQANSPLHF. The covered CDR3 bases are TGTGCCAGCAGCTCTCCGGGACAGGCGAATTCACCC.

Details on this clone: The CDR3 end falls 3 residues outside the read, so it is completed with the germline J gene. The chain carries TRBV5-1 and TRBJ2-7, with 11 bases lining up with TRBD2. J gave up 4 bases and V 7 bases, and 7 bases lay outside the gene matches. The germline V gene encodes CDR1 SGHRS and CDR2 YFSETQ. CDR3 length: 14 residues. CDR3 DNA (partial): TGCGCCAGCGGACCCGGGACTAGCGGATACGAG. It codes for CASGPGTSGYE. The whole CDR3 sequence reads CASGPGTSGYEQYF.

Notes on this clone: The read stops 3 residues short of the end of the CDR3; the missing end is completed from the germline J gene. The chain combines TRBV20-1 with TRBJ1-2; unclear D gene. The V and J ends lost 5 bases and 4 bases respectively, with 20 bases between them. The V gene's germline CDR1 is DFQATT and CDR2 SNEGSKA (reference sequence). The CDR3 extends over 15 amino acids. CDR3 amino acids: CSAELESVQSYGYTF. The covered CDR3 bases are TGCAGTGCTGAGCTAGAATCGGTTCAAAGCTATGGC.

For this clone: Read sequence stops 3 residues before the CDR3 end, and the germline J gene provides the missing end. The chain has TRBV2 and TRBJ2-3, with 8 bases aligning to TRBD2. The CDR3 is 15 residues long. V shed 6 bases and J 2 bases; nucleotides not matched to a gene: 7. The V gene's germline CDR1 is SNHLY and CDR2 FYNNEI. The covered CDR3 bases are TGTGCCAGCAGAGCTCGGGGGGGCATCACAGATACG. This sequence encodes CASRARGGITDT. The complete CDR3 reads CASRARGGITDTQYF. Looking up the rest from reference TRBV2 and TRBJ2-3 gives the full variable domain: EPEVTQTPSHQVTQMGQEVILRCVPISNHLYFYWYRQILGQKVEFLVSFYNNEISEKSEIFDDQFSVERPDGSNFTLKIRSTKLEDSAMYFCASRARGGITDTQYFGPGTRLTVL.

As to this clone: A read error may account for a junction end that differs from germline. The observed sequence ends 3 residues before the CDR3 terminus, with the missing tail filled in from the germline J gene. This sample also contains other DNA sequences that code for the same CDR3. V and J are TRBV10-3 and TRBJ1-3; D ambiguous. The CDR3 sequence is 14 residues long. Germline V gene sequence: CDR1 ENHRY, CDR2 SYGVKD. CDR3 residues: CAISLTPSGNTIYF. CDR3 bases read: TGTGCCATCAGCCTGACACCGTCTGGAAACACA.

A note on this clone: The observed sequence ends 3 residues before the CDR3 terminus, with the missing tail filled in from the germline J gene. V usage is TRBV29-1 and J usage is TRBJ1-2, with a possible D match to TRBD1 (6 bases). CDR3 size: 13 residues. Germline CDR1 SQVTM, CDR2 ANQGSEA. V lost 7 bases and J lost 1, with 13 bases in between. The sequenced CDR3 bases are TGCAGCGCAACCCCGGACAGTAACTATGGC. This encodes CSATPDSNYG. The whole CDR3 reads CSATPDSNYGYTF. The full variable domain, rest sourced from reference TRBV29-1 and TRBJ1-2, is SAVISQKPSRDICQRGTSLTIQCQVDSQVTMMFWYRQQPGQSLTLIATANQGSEATYESGFVIDKFPISRPNLTFSTLTVSNMSPEDSSIYLCSATPDSNYGYTFGSGTRLTVV.